The T cell receptor (beta chain) described here comes from a study of blood T cell repertoires in COVID-19. About the study: Samples taken during acute and convalescent COVID-19 were collected in the United States, Italy and Spain. PBMCs, B-cell-depleted T cells, or T cells were the source of the cDNA or gDNA that made up the material.

Original data processing: Estimation of nucleated cell counts relied on the amplification of reference gene primers. This table comes from immunoSEQ multiplex PCR, and its TCRdb copy is limited to in-frame clones, with some not included. V and J calls plus clone size are reproduced from that table; the DNA served to infer D and trimming. The table has some 260,000 clones, more than 70% seen once. Germline loops: CDR1 MNHEY, CDR2 SMNVEV (reference sequence). Between the trimmed V and J ends, which lost 7 bases and 6 bases, there was a span of 16 bases. The CDR3 contains 13 residues. This clone occurred once.

This chain joins TRBV27 and TRBJ2-7; TRBD1 is a possible D gene (6 bases). Sequencing was performed on peripheral blood. The receptor's source is a woman in her 40s who had recovered from COVID-19. The CDR3 nucleotides read TGTGCCAGCAAGGAGGACCTAGGGGGCGAGCAGTACTTC. Its translation: CASKEDLGGEQYF.